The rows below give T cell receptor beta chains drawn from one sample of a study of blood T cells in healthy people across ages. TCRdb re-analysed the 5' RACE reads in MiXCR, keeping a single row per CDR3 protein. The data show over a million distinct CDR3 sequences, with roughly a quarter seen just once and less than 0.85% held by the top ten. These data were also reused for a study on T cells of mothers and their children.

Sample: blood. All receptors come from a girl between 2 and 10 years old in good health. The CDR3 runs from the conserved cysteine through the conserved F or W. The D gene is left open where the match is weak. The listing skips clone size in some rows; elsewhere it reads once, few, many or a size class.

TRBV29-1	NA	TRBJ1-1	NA	TGCAGCGTTGACCAGGGTGGGACTGAAGCTTTCTTT	CSVDQGGTEAFF
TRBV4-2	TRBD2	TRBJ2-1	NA	TGTGCCAGCAGCCAAATACTAGCGGGAGACTACAATGAGCAGTTCTTC	CASSQILAGDYNEQFF
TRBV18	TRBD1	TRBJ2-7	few	TGTGCCAGCTCCCGGGGACAGGGAAACGAGCAGTACTTC	CASSRGQGNEQYF
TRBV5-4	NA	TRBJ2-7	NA	TGTGCCAGCAACCCCGCTACAGGGTCGGGCGAGCAGTACTTC	CASNPATGSGEQYF
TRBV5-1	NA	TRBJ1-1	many	TGCGCCAGCAGCGCCGGGACGGTGAACACTGAAGCTTTCTTT	CASSAGTVNTEAFF
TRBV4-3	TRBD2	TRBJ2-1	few	TGCGCCAGCAGCCAAGAGGGAGTAGCGGGGGTCCCTGAGCAGTTCTTC	CASSQEGVAGVPEQFF
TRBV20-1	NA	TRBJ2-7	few	TGCAGTGCTACTGGCCCGATGAGCTACGAGCAGTACTTC	CSATGPMSYEQYF
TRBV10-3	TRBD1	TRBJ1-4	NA	TGTGCCATCAGCCGTTCAGGGGGAGATGAAAAACTGTTTTTT	CAISRSGGDEKLFF
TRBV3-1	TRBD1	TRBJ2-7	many	TGCGCCAGCAGCCAAGGGGGCCGGTACGAGCAGTACTTC	CASSQGGRYEQYF
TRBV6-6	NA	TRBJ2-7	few	TGTGCCAGCAGTTACACGCAGATTGGCCACGAGCAGTACTTC	CASSYTQIGHEQYF
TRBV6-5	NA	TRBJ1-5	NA	TGTGCCAGCAGTTACTGGGCAGGGACTCATCAGCCCCAGCATTTT	CASSYWAGTHQPQHF
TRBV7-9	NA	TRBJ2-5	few	TGTGCCAGCAGCATCTGGGGGGCCGAAGAGACCCAGTACTTC	CASSIWGAEETQYF
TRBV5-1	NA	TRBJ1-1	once	TGCGCCAGCAGCTGGCGGGGGGGGGACGGGACTGAAGCTTTCTTT	CASSWRGGDGTEAFF
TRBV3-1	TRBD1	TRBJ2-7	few	TGTGCCAGCAGCCAAGGGGCAAGACAGGGTTATAGCGAGCAGTACTTC	CASSQGARQGYSEQYF
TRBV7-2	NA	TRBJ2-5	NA	TGTGCCAGCAGCGACGCCAGGTCAGAGACCCAGTACTTC	CASSDARSETQYF
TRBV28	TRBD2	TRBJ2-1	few	TGTGCCAGCAGTTTCTCCGTTGGGGGGGTACCGTTCGATGAGCAGTTCTTC	CASSFSVGGVPFDEQFF
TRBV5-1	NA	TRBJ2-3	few	TGCGCCAGCAGCCCCGATCAGGGTTCTAGCCAGCCCCAGTATTTT	CASSPDQGSSQPQYF
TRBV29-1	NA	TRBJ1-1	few	TGCAGCGTTGGATGGGGGTTCACTGAAGCTTTCTTT	CSVGWGFTEAFF
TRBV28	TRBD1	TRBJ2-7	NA	TGTGCCAGCGGTTACCTGACAGGGGGAGTATACGAGCAGTACTTC	CASGYLTGGVYEQYF
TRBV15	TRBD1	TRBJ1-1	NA	TGTGCCACCAGTTTAGAAAGGACAGGGAAAGCTTTCTTT	CATSLERTGKAFF
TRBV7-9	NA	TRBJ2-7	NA	TGTGCCAGCAGTCCATCATCACAGGGCTACGAGCAGTACTTC	CASSPSSQGYEQYF
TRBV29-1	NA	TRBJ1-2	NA	TGCAGCGTCGCGAGGGGCGAGTATGGCTACACCTTC	CSVARGEYGYTF
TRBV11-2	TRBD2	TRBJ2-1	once	TGTGCCAGCAGCTCGGGGGGGACTAGCGGGAGGGAGCAGTTCTTC	CASSSGGTSGREQFF
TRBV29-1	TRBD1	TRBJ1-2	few	TGCAGCGTTGGATCTCCGGGACAGCGAAACTATGGCTACACCTTC	CSVGSPGQRNYGYTF
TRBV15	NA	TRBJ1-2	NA	TGTGCCACCAGCAGGAGGGTGTCCGATGGCTACACCTTC	CATSRRVSDGYTF
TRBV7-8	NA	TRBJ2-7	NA	TGTGCCGCGGGTCTCACGGTCAACGAGCAGTACTTC	CAAGLTVNEQYF
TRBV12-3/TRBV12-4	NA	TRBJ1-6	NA	TGTGCCAGCAGTTTAGGGGGGGTCCGCCACTTT	CASSLGGVRHF
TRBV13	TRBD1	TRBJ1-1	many	TGTGCCAGCAGTCTTCAGGGGGTGAACACTGAAGCTTTCTTT	CASSLQGVNTEAFF
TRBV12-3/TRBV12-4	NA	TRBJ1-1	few	TGTTCCCGCAGAGAGGGAAGGGTAGAGGGAAGGGTCGGTCCGTTGATGAGCACTGAAGCTTTCTTT	CSRREGRVEGRVGPLMSTEAFF
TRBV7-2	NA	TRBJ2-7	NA	TGTGCCAGCAGCTCCCGTAGGGGTGAAGACGAGCAGTACTTC	CASSSRRGEDEQYF
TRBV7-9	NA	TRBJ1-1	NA	TGTGCCAGCAGCGACAGAACGGGGGCCGGTAAAGCTTTCTTT	CASSDRTGAGKAFF
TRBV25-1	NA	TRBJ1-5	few	TGTGCCAGCAGCACCCAGGGACCGCAAGGCAATCAGCCCCAGCATTTT	CASSTQGPQGNQPQHF
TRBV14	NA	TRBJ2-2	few	TGTGCCAGCAAACCCCTAGGAGGGACCCCCGGGGAGCTGCTTTTT	CASKPLGGTPGELLF
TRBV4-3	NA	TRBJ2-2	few	TGCGCCAGCAGGCAACGGGCGAACACCGGGGAGCTGTTTTTT	CASRQRANTGELFF
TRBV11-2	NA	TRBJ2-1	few	TGTGCCAGCAGCCCCTTAGAGGGGGCCGCGGGGCACTACAATGAGCAGTTCTTC	CASSPLEGAAGHYNEQFF
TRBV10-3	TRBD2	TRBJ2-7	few	TGTGCCATCAGTGCTACGACTAGCGGGAGATCCTACGAGCAGTACTTC	CAISATTSGRSYEQYF
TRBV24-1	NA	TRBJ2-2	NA	TGTGCCACCAGTGATTTGCCGGACGGGGAGCTGTTTTTT	CATSDLPDGELFF
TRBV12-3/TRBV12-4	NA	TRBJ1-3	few	TGTGCCAGCAGCGCGCGGGCGACAGAGGATCTTCTCTCTGGAAACACCATATATTTT	CASSARATEDLLSGNTIYF
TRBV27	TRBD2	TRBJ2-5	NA	TGTGCCAGCAGTCTGTTCGGGGGGGCTTTCCAAGAGACCCAGTACTTC	CASSLFGGAFQETQYF
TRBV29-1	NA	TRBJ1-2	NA	TGCAGCGTCCCTGGGTCTCAACAGGATGGCTACACCTTC	CSVPGSQQDGYTF
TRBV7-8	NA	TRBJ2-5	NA	TGTGCCAGCAGCTTAGTGATCCTTAGAGGGGAAGAGACCCAGTACTTC	CASSLVILRGEETQYF
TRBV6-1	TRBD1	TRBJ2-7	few	TGTGCCAGCAGTGATTACGGGACAGGATCCTACGAGCAGTACTTC	CASSDYGTGSYEQYF
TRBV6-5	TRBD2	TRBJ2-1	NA	TGTGCCAGCGTGGGACTAGGGGGTGAGCAGTTCTTC	CASVGLGGEQFF
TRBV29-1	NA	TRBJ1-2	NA	TGCAGCGGGGGGGGCGACTATGGCTACACCTTC	CSGGGDYGYTF
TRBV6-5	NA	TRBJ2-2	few	TGTGCCAGCAGTTACTTGGACCCGAACGGGGAGCTGTTTTTT	CASSYLDPNGELFF
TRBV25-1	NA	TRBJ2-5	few	TGTGCCAGCAGTTCGGGACACTCAGGGGTGGAGACCCAGTACTTC	CASSSGHSGVETQYF
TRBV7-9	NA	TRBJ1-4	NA	TGTGCCAGCAGCTTGCCCCTGACGGATGAAAAACTGTTTTTT	CASSLPLTDEKLFF
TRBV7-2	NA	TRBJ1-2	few	TGTGCCAGCAGCTTCCGGGACGTCTACACCTTC	CASSFRDVYTF
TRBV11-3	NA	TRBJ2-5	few	TGTGCCAGCAGCACACACAGGGAGGGACAGACCCAGTACTTC	CASSTHREGQTQYF
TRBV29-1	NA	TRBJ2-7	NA	TGCAGCGTTCGGTCGGTTGCGAGCTCCTACGAGCAGTACTTC	CSVRSVASSYEQYF
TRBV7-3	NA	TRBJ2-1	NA	TGTGCCACTAGGGCTAGCTCCCGCAATGAGCAGTTCTTC	CATRASSRNEQFF
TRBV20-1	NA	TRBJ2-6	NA	TGCAGTGCTAGTGCGGGCAGGCCCTCTGGGGCCAACGTCCTGACTTTC	CSASAGRPSGANVLTF
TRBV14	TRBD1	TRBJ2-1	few	TGTGCCAGCAGCCCCCTTATCCGGGACAGGGGGGTTAATGAGCAGTTCTTC	CASSPLIRDRGVNEQFF